This TCR beta chain was recovered during a study of PD-1 blockade in classical Hodgkin lymphoma. Study at large: Patients received nivolumab 3 mg/kg intravenously every 2 weeks.

Regarding this clone: Antigen unknown.

The V and J ends lost 7 bases and 4 bases respectively, with 19 bases between them. This CDR3 contains 15 residues. CDR1 is LNHDA, CDR2 SQIVND, per germline (reference sequence). The table came from immunoSEQ multiplex PCR; TCRdb's copy has only in-frame clones and leaves some out. The sample contains some 96,000 clones, 93% of which appear only once. Study-wide findings and caveats: For complete responders, baseline diversity was comparable to that of newly diagnosed patients. Reports described newly diagnosed patients as having lower baseline TCR diversity than healthy donors.

Indicated time point: cycle 4 day 1 (C4D1), after six to seven weeks of nivolumab. Every patient had relapsed following autologous stem cell transplantation, and cohorts differed in brentuximab vedotin exposure. Complete response, partial response or progressive disease were the best responses. Sequencing was performed on peripheral blood mononuclear cells (PBMCs), taken before the fourth cycle of nivolumab. The rearrangement joins TRBV19 to TRBJ1-2; a weak D match, TRBD1 (6 bases). The clonotype originates from a human donor with classical Hodgkin lymphoma. The CDR3 spells CASTPPWGRGYGYTF. DNA of the CDR3: TGTGCCAGTACCCCCCCGTGGGGGCGCGGCTATGGCTACACCTTC.